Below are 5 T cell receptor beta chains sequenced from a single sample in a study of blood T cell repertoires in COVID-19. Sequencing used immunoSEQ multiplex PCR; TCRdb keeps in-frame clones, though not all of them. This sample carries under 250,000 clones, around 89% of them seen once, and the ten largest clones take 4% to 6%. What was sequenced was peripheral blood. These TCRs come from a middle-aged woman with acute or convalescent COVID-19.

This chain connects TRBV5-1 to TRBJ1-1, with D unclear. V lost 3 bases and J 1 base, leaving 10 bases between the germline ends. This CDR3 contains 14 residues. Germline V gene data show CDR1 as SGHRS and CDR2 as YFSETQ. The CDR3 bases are TGCGCCAGCAGCTACTCGATTGGGAACACTGAAGCTTTCTTT. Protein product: CASSYSIGNTEAFF. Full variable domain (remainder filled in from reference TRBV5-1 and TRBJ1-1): KAGVTQTPRYLIKTRGQQVTLSCSPISGHRSVSWYQQTPGQGLQFLFEYFSETQRNKGNFPGRFSGRQFSNSRSEMNVSTLELGDSALYLCASSYSIGNTEAFFGQGTRLTVV.

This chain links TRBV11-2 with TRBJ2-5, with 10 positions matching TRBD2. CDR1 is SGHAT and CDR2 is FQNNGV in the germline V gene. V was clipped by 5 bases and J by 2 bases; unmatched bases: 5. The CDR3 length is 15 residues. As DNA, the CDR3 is TGTGCCAGCAGCCCCCAAGCGGGGGGGCAAGAGACCCAGTACTTC. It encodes CASSPQAGGQETQYF.

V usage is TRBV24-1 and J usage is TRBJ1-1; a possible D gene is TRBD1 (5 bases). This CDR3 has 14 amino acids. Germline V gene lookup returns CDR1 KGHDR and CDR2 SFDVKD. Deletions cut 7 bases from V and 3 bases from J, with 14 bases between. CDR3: CATRGHSRDTEAFF. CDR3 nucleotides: TGTGCCACCAGAGGGCACAGCAGGGACACTGAAGCTTTCTTT.

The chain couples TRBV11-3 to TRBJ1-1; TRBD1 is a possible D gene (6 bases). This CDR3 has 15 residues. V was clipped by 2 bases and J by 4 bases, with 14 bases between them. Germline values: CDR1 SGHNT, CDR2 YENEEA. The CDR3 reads CASSLQAGASTEAFF. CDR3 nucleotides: TGTGCCAGCAGCTTACAGGCAGGGGCCAGCACTGAAGCTTTCTTT.

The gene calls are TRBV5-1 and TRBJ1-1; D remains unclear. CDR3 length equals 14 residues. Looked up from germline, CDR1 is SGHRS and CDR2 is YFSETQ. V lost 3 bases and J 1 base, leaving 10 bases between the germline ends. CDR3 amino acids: CASSSGLPNTEAFF. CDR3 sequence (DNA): TGCGCCAGCAGCTCTGGACTCCCGAACACTGAAGCTTTCTTT.